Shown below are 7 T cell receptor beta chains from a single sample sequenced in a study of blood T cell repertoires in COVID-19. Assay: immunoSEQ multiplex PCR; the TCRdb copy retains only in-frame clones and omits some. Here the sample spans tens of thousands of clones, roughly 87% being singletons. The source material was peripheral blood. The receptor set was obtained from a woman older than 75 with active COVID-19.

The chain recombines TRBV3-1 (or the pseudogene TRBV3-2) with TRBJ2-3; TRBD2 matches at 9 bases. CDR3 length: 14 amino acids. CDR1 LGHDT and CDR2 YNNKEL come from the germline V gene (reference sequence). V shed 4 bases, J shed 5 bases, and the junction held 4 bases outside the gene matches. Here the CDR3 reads CASSPAGGKDTQYF. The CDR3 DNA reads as TGTGCCAGCAGCCCTGCGGGGGGGAAAGATACGCAGTATTTT.

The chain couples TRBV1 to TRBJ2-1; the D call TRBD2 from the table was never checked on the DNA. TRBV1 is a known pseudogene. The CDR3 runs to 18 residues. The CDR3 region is CTSSQDKGSGGAVNEQFF. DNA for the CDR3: TGCACCAGCAGCCAAGATAAAGGGAGCGGGGGGGCCGTGAATGAGCAGTTCTTC.

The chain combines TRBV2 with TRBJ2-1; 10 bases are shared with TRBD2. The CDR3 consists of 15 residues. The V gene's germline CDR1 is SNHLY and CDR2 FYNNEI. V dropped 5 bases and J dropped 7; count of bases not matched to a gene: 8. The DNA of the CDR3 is TGTGCCAGCAGTCTAGCGGGGGCTTCCGGGAATGAGCAGTTCTTC. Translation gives CASSLAGASGNEQFF.

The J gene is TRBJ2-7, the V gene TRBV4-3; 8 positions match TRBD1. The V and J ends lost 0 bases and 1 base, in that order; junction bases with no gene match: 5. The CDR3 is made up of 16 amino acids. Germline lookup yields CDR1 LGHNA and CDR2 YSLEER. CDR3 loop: CASSQDGQGASYEQYF. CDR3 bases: TGCGCCAGCAGCCAAGATGGTCAGGGGGCATCCTACGAGCAGTACTTC.

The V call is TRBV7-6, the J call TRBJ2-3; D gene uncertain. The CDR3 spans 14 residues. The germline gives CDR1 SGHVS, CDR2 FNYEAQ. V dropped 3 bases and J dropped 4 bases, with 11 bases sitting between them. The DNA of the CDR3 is TGTGCCAGCAGCTTTAACACCCCGCCAGATACGCAGTATTTT. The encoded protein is CASSFNTPPDTQYF.

CDR3 sequence (DNA): TGTGCCAGTTCGGAACTAGCGGGGACCGAGCAGTACTTC. Residues: CASSELAGTEQYF. This chain links TRBV19 with TRBJ2-7; TRBD2 matches 10 bases. Trimming at V came to 8 bases and at J to 6 bases, leaving 7 bases not matched to a gene. Germline V CDR1 and CDR2: LNHDA, SQIVND (reference sequence). The CDR3 is 13 residues long.

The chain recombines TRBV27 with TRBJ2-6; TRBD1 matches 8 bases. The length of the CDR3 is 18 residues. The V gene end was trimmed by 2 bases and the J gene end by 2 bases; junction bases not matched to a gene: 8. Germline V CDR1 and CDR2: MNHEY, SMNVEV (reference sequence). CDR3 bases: TGTGCCAGCAGTTTACGTTTCCAGGGGGCTCCTGGGGCCAACGTCCTGACTTTC. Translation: CASSLRFQGAPGANVLTF.